The 5 T cell receptor beta chains below were found in one sample sequenced in a study of T cell changes during pregnancy in multiple sclerosis. Measured with immunoSEQ multiplex PCR; TCRdb has only the in-frame clones, and not every one. The sample has around 57,000 clones; roughly 90% are singletons. Sequenced material: CD4+ T cells from peripheral blood mononuclear cells, taken after pregnancy. These receptors all come from a female donor in good health, enrolled as a control in a pregnancy study.

The chain links TRBV5-1 to TRBJ2-5, with D possibly TRBD1 on 6 matching bases. The V end was cut by 0 bases, the J end by 3 bases, with 12 bases between. There are 15 residues in the CDR3. Germline lookup yields CDR1 SGHRS and CDR2 YFSETQ. The CDR3 is CASSLDPRGEETQYF. The CDR3 DNA reads TGCGCCAGCAGCTTGGACCCCAGGGGTGAAGAGACCCAGTACTTC. The entire variable domain, with the rest obtained from reference TRBV5-1 and TRBJ2-5, is as follows: KAGVTQTPRYLIKTRGQQVTLSCSPISGHRSVSWYQQTPGQGLQFLFEYFSETQRNKGNFPGRFSGRQFSNSRSEMNVSTLELGDSALYLCASSLDPRGEETQYFGPGTRLLVL.

The chain uses TRBV5-1 and TRBJ2-7; 7 bases line up with TRBD1. The CDR3 has 14 amino acids. V lost 4 bases and J lost 0; bases outside the gene matches: 4. Germline CDR1 and CDR2: SGHRS and YFSETQ. The CDR3 loop reads CASSGAGGSYEQYF. CDR3 bases: TGCGCCAGCAGCGGGGCAGGGGGCTCCTACGAGCAGTACTTC.

This clone appeared once. The genes are TRBV4-2 and TRBJ2-1, with 13 bases identical to TRBD2. Trimming removed 1 base from V and 7 bases from J; junction bases left unmatched: 4. This CDR3 contains 16 residues. The germline V gene has CDR1 LGHNA and CDR2 YNFKEQ. The CDR3 spells CASSQGTSGGQNEQFF. The DNA for the CDR3 is TGTGCCAGCAGCCAAGGGACTAGCGGGGGTCAAAATGAGCAGTTCTTC.

The CDR3 spells CASSLRRAEGTEAFF. DNA of the CDR3: TGTGCCAGCAGCTTAAGGAGGGCCGAGGGCACTGAAGCTTTCTTT. This chain uses TRBV7-3 with TRBJ1-1; unclear D gene. Germline V gene lookup returns CDR1 SGHTA and CDR2 FQGTGA. CDR3 length: 15 residues. V gave up 1 base and J gave up 4 bases, with 13 bases separating them.

The rearrangement joins TRBV6-6 to TRBJ1-5; D possibly corresponds to TRBD1 (5 bases). V gave up 5 bases and J gave up 9 bases, with 17 bases separating them. From germline, CDR1 is MNHNY and CDR2 SVGAGI (reference sequence). The CDR3 contains 14 residues. Here the CDR3 DNA reads TGTGCCAGCAGTACGGGGGTAGGGAGTCGGCCCCAGCATTTT. Translating it yields CASSTGVGSRPQHF.